This is a list of T cell receptor beta chains from one sample in a study of response to subunit inactivated influenza vaccine. MiXCR, applied by TCRdb to the RT-PCR reads, yields one record per CDR3 protein. This table holds roughly 460,000 distinct CDR3 sequences, 10% to 11% found once. Source: PBMCs from blood, taken roughly 6 weeks after vaccination. Every receptor here comes from a man aged 50 or older who received an inactivated influenza vaccine. Each CDR3 is given with its conserved first and last residue. D genes are given only for firm matches. The size entry is marked missing in some rows and otherwise reads once, few, many or a size class.

V gene,D gene,clone size,J gene,CDR3 DNA,CDR3 protein
TRBV7-9,-,-,TRBJ2-1,TGTGCCAGCAGCTCGGCGGCGGGCGATGAGCAGTTCTTC,CASSSAAGDEQFF
TRBV7-8,TRBD1,few,TRBJ2-7,TGTGCCAGCAGCTTCCCAGTCGGGACAGGGGCACACTACGAGCAGTACTTC,CASSFPVGTGAHYEQYF
TRBV4-1,-,few,TRBJ1-1,TGCGCCAGCAGCCAAGGGGCGAGTACTGAAGCTTTCTTT,CASSQGASTEAFF
TRBV20-1,-,few,TRBJ2-6,TGCAGTGCTAGAGATAAGGTCGAGTTCTCTGGGGCCAACGTCCTGACTTTC,CSARDKVEFSGANVLTF
TRBV10-3,-,many,TRBJ2-7,TGTGCCAGCGGGACGGCTAGCTCCTACGAGCAGTACTTC,CASGTASSYEQYF
TRBV27,-,few,TRBJ2-1,TGTGCCAGCAGTTTATTACGCGGGCCAACCTCCTTTTACAATGAGCAGTTCTTC,CASSLLRGPTSFYNEQFF
TRBV12-3/TRBV12-4,-,many,TRBJ2-5,TGTGCCAGCAGTCCAGGACTAAACCAAGAGACCCAGTACTTC,CASSPGLNQETQYF
TRBV4-3,TRBD1,many,TRBJ1-1,TGCGCCAGCAGCCAGGACAGGGGGGTCACTGAAGCTTTCTTT,CASSQDRGVTEAFF
TRBV27,TRBD1,few,TRBJ2-2,TGTGCCAGCAGTCTATCCGGGACAGGGAGTTTGACCGGGGAGCTGTTTTTT,CASSLSGTGSLTGELFF
TRBV7-9,-,few,TRBJ2-7,TGTGCCAGCAGCCCGACCGTTCCCAGCTCCTACGAGCAGTACTTC,CASSPTVPSSYEQYF
TRBV5-4,TRBD2,-,TRBJ2-3,TGTGCCAGCAGCCTGAGTAGCGGGGCCACAGATACGCAGTATTTT,CASSLSSGATDTQYF
TRBV10-3,-,-,TRBJ2-1,TGTGCCATCAGTACACCGGGACTTGGACACCTTAATGAGCAGTTCTTC,CAISTPGLGHLNEQFF
TRBV29-1,TRBD2,many,TRBJ2-5,TGCAGCGTCGCCGGGAGGGCTCAAGAGACCCAGTACTTC,CSVAGRAQETQYF
TRBV14,-,few,TRBJ2-1,TGTGCCAGCAGCACAGGTCGCTGGACCCATGAGCAGTTCTTC,CASSTGRWTHEQFF
TRBV4-3,TRBD1,-,TRBJ2-7,TGCGCCAGCAGCCGCACTCCCGGGACAGGGTACGAGCAGTACTTC,CASSRTPGTGYEQYF
TRBV6-2/TRBV6-3,-,few,TRBJ2-3,TGTGCCAGCAGCCGTCAAAATACAGATACGCAGTATTTT,CASSRQNTDTQYF
TRBV5-1,-,-,TRBJ2-7,TGCGCCAGCAGCTTGGCCCCGGACAGCTCCTACGAGCAGTACTTC,CASSLAPDSSYEQYF
TRBV12-3/TRBV12-4,-,-,TRBJ2-3,TGTGCCAGCAGACCTCCCCCGGGACATCCGATTTGGAATACGCAGTATTTT,CASRPPPGHPIWNTQYF
TRBV12-3/TRBV12-4,-,few,TRBJ2-1,TGTGCCAGCACCAATGGGGGGGGGCCCTACAATGAGCAGTTCTTC,CASTNGGGPYNEQFF
TRBV7-2,-,-,TRBJ2-1,TGTGCCAGCAGCTTAGTAAGGTCCCCTCCCAACCTGGGCTTC,CASSLVRSPPNLGF
TRBV6-5,TRBD2,-,TRBJ2-1,TGTGCCAGCAGTTGGGGACTAGCGGAAGCCCACAATGAGCAGTTCTTC,CASSWGLAEAHNEQFF
TRBV5-1,TRBD1,few,TRBJ2-1,TGCGCCAGCAACCGCCGACAGGGGCTTCCCTACAATGAGCAGTTCTTC,CASNRRQGLPYNEQFF
TRBV5-1,-,many,TRBJ1-1,TGCGCCAGCAGCTTCGCCCAGCTGGGGGCCTACACTGAAGCTTTCTTT,CASSFAQLGAYTEAFF
TRBV4-3,-,few,TRBJ2-7,TGCGCCAGCAGCCAAGACTCAACTCCCACCTCCTACGAGCAGTACTTC,CASSQDSTPTSYEQYF
TRBV12-3/TRBV12-4,TRBD2,few,TRBJ2-5,TGTGCCAGCAGCGGACTAGCGGGGGTGAAAGAGACCCAGTACTTC,CASSGLAGVKETQYF
TRBV5-5,-,many,TRBJ2-7,TGTGCCAGCAGCTCCCAAGGACAGTCCTACGAGCAGTACTTC,CASSSQGQSYEQYF
TRBV7-8,-,many,TRBJ2-7,TGTGCCAGCAGCTCGTCCGGGACTGACTACGAGCAGTACTTC,CASSSSGTDYEQYF
TRBV20-1,-,few,TRBJ2-4,TGCAGTGCTAGTTCCTGGGGGAACATTCAGTACTTC,CSASSWGNIQYF
TRBV7-2,TRBD2,many,TRBJ2-3,TGTGCCAGCAACGCACTAGCGGGGGCCGGCACAGATACGCAGTATTTT,CASNALAGAGTDTQYF